Listed below are T cell receptor beta chains from one sample, sequenced in a study of neurological immune-mediated disorders. Via MiXCR, TCRdb re-called the 5' RACE reads, giving one row per CDR3 protein. Of 65,000 to 80,000 distinct CDR3 sequences listed, roughly a sixth are singletons. The sample was PBMCs. The receptor source for this set is a middle-aged woman in good health. The CDR3 runs from the conserved cysteine through the conserved F or W. A D gene is named only where the DNA matches it firmly. Not all rows give a size; the values are once, few, many and, for expanded clones, a class.

v_call: TRBV20-1; j_call: TRBJ2-3; clone_size: many; d_call: -; cdr3_nt: TGCAGTGCTAGAGATCGTGGGCGGGGAGGAGATACGCAGTATTTT; cdr3_aa: CSARDRGRGGDTQYF
v_call: TRBV3-1; j_call: TRBJ2-4; clone_size: many; d_call: TRBD1; cdr3_nt: TGTGCCAGCAGCCAAGACCTACAGGGGAGCATTCAGTACTTC; cdr3_aa: CASSQDLQGSIQYF
v_call: TRBV4-2; j_call: TRBJ1-2; clone_size: many; d_call: -; cdr3_nt: TGTGCCAGCAGCCAAGATTTTCAGGGTGGGGGCTACACCTTC; cdr3_aa: CASSQDFQGGGYTF
v_call: TRBV7-6; j_call: TRBJ1-1; clone_size: many; d_call: -; cdr3_nt: TGTGCCAGCAGCTTAGCAGGGTATGGTGAAGCTTTCTTT; cdr3_aa: CASSLAGYGEAFF
v_call: TRBV7-3; j_call: TRBJ1-1; clone_size: -; d_call: -; cdr3_nt: TGTGCCAGCAGCTTAACCCCCGTAGGGCTGAACACTGAAGCTTTCTTT; cdr3_aa: CASSLTPVGLNTEAFF
v_call: TRBV10-3; j_call: TRBJ1-2; clone_size: many; d_call: TRBD1; cdr3_nt: TGTGCCATCAGTGAGTTTGGGACAGAATATGGCTACACCTTC; cdr3_aa: CAISEFGTEYGYTF
v_call: TRBV30; j_call: TRBJ2-3; clone_size: -; d_call: -; cdr3_nt: TGTGCCTGGAGTACGTGGGCAGGAGGCACAGATACGCAGTATTTT; cdr3_aa: CAWSTWAGGTDTQYF
v_call: TRBV19; j_call: TRBJ1-5; clone_size: many; d_call: -; cdr3_nt: TGTGCCACCACTGGACACCGCGGCGGGCCCCAGCATTTT; cdr3_aa: CATTGHRGGPQHF
v_call: TRBV12-3/TRBV12-4; j_call: TRBJ2-1; clone_size: many; d_call: -; cdr3_nt: TGTGCCAGCACAACCGACAGGACATCTAATGAGCAGTTCTTC; cdr3_aa: CASTTDRTSNEQFF
v_call: TRBV4-1; j_call: TRBJ2-3; clone_size: few; d_call: TRBD2; cdr3_nt: TGCGCCAGCAGCCACATTAGCGGGGGGGCTGGAGATACGCAGTATTTT; cdr3_aa: CASSHISGGAGDTQYF
v_call: TRBV21-1; j_call: TRBJ2-6; clone_size: -; d_call: -; cdr3_nt: TGTGCCAGCAGCCCCCACGGGGGACAGGGGGTCTCTGGGGCCAACGTCCTGACTTTC; cdr3_aa: CASSPHGGQGVSGANVLTF
v_call: TRBV4-3; j_call: TRBJ1-4; clone_size: many; d_call: -; cdr3_nt: TGCGCCAGCAGCCAAGAACTGGGCAGAAGTTATGAAAAACTGTTTTTT; cdr3_aa: CASSQELGRSYEKLFF
v_call: TRBV12-3/TRBV12-4; j_call: TRBJ2-3; clone_size: many; d_call: TRBD2; cdr3_nt: TGTGCCAGCATGGCTAGCGGGGGCCGGGCCCCAGATACGCAGTATTTT; cdr3_aa: CASMASGGRAPDTQYF
v_call: TRBV12-3/TRBV12-4; j_call: TRBJ1-2; clone_size: many; d_call: TRBD1; cdr3_nt: TGTGCCAGCAGTTGGACAGGAAGGTCGAGCTATGGCTACACCTTC; cdr3_aa: CASSWTGRSSYGYTF
v_call: TRBV29-1; j_call: TRBJ2-2; clone_size: many; d_call: -; cdr3_nt: TGCAGCGTTGGGGGAGACACCGGGGAGCTGTTTTTT; cdr3_aa: CSVGGDTGELFF
v_call: TRBV24-1; j_call: TRBJ2-1; clone_size: -; d_call: -; cdr3_nt: TGTGCCACCAGTGACCAACACAATGAGCACTTCTTC; cdr3_aa: CATSDQHNEHFF
v_call: TRBV7-3; j_call: TRBJ1-2; clone_size: many; d_call: TRBD1; cdr3_nt: TGTGGAGAGGCAGGGGGGACTAACTATGGCTACACCTTC; cdr3_aa: CGEAGGTNYGYTF
v_call: TRBV29-1; j_call: TRBJ2-7; clone_size: many; d_call: TRBD1; cdr3_nt: TGCAGCGTGACAGGGGTTGGCTACGAGCAGTACTTC; cdr3_aa: CSVTGVGYEQYF
v_call: TRBV9; j_call: TRBJ2-1; clone_size: many; d_call: TRBD2; cdr3_nt: TGTGCCAGCAGCGTAGGGGGGGGTGCCTACAATGAGCAGTTCTTC; cdr3_aa: CASSVGGGAYNEQFF
v_call: TRBV7-2; j_call: TRBJ2-5; clone_size: -; d_call: TRBD2; cdr3_nt: TGTGCCAGCAGCTCCCCCCTCGGGCGGGGGGGAAAAGAGACCCAGTACTTC; cdr3_aa: CASSSPLGRGGKETQYF
v_call: TRBV5-6; j_call: TRBJ2-5; clone_size: many; d_call: TRBD1; cdr3_nt: TGTGCCAGCAGCTTGGAGTCCAGACAGGGTGCGAAGACCCAGTACTTC; cdr3_aa: CASSLESRQGAKTQYF
v_call: TRBV6-5; j_call: TRBJ2-7; clone_size: many; d_call: -; cdr3_nt: TGTGCCAGCAGTCCGAGACTTGGCAGTTACGAGCAGTACTTC; cdr3_aa: CASSPRLGSYEQYF
v_call: TRBV12-3/TRBV12-4; j_call: TRBJ1-3; clone_size: many; d_call: -; cdr3_nt: TGTGCCAGCAGTTTTACGGACAGCTCTGGAAACACCATATATTTT; cdr3_aa: CASSFTDSSGNTIYF
v_call: TRBV5-1; j_call: TRBJ1-1; clone_size: many; d_call: TRBD1; cdr3_nt: TGCGCCAGCACTCGAGGGGGGACAGGGACTGAAGCTTTCTTT; cdr3_aa: CASTRGGTGTEAFF
v_call: TRBV7-2; j_call: TRBJ2-3; clone_size: many; d_call: -; cdr3_nt: TGTGCCAGCAGCTTAGCCGGGACTAGCACAGATACGCAGTATTTT; cdr3_aa: CASSLAGTSTDTQYF
v_call: TRBV5-1; j_call: TRBJ2-2; clone_size: many; d_call: -; cdr3_nt: TGCGCCAGCAGTTCCCCTAGGGGGGAAGGGACCGGGGAGCTGTTTTTT; cdr3_aa: CASSSPRGEGTGELFF
v_call: TRBV7-9; j_call: TRBJ2-3; clone_size: many; d_call: TRBD2; cdr3_nt: TGTGCCAGCAGCGTTAGCGGGGATTCAGATACGCAGTATTTT; cdr3_aa: CASSVSGDSDTQYF
v_call: TRBV27; j_call: TRBJ2-3; clone_size: many; d_call: -; cdr3_nt: TGTGCCAGCAGTTTAATGGTGACCACAGATACGCAGTATTTT; cdr3_aa: CASSLMVTTDTQYF
v_call: TRBV29-1; j_call: TRBJ1-4; clone_size: few; d_call: -; cdr3_nt: TGCAGCGTCCTCACTTGGGGCCCTAATGAAAAACTGTTTTTT; cdr3_aa: CSVLTWGPNEKLFF
v_call: TRBV14; j_call: TRBJ2-2; clone_size: few; d_call: TRBD1; cdr3_nt: TGTGCCAGCAGCCACGGACAGGGTACACCGCCCGGGGAGCTGTTTTTT; cdr3_aa: CASSHGQGTPPGELFF
v_call: TRBV29-1; j_call: TRBJ2-3; clone_size: -; d_call: -; cdr3_nt: TGCAGCGTGTCAACCGGGGAGAAGTCAGATACGCAGTATTTT; cdr3_aa: CSVSTGEKSDTQYF
v_call: TRBV7-2; j_call: TRBJ2-3; clone_size: many; d_call: TRBD2; cdr3_nt: TGTGCCAGCAGCCCGGGGGGGCTTCTAACCGGAGATACGCAGTATTTT; cdr3_aa: CASSPGGLLTGDTQYF
v_call: TRBV29-1; j_call: TRBJ1-1; clone_size: many; d_call: -; cdr3_nt: TGCAGCGTTACGGGATTTAACACTGAAGCTTTCTTT; cdr3_aa: CSVTGFNTEAFF
v_call: TRBV5-6; j_call: TRBJ2-1; clone_size: -; d_call: TRBD1; cdr3_nt: TGTGCCAGCAGCTTGGACAGGGGCAATGAGCAGTTCTTC; cdr3_aa: CASSLDRGNEQFF
v_call: TRBV5-1; j_call: TRBJ1-1; clone_size: many; d_call: -; cdr3_nt: TGCGCCAGCAGCTTGTTGTGGGAAAACACTGAAGCTTTCTTT; cdr3_aa: CASSLLWENTEAFF
v_call: TRBV20-1; j_call: TRBJ1-1; clone_size: many; d_call: -; cdr3_nt: TGCAGTGCTAGAGAGCTCATGAACACTGAAGCTTTCTTT; cdr3_aa: CSARELMNTEAFF
v_call: TRBV20-1; j_call: TRBJ2-3; clone_size: many; d_call: TRBD2; cdr3_nt: TGCAGTGCTACCCCGGTGCTAGCGGGGGGCCTTTTGACAGATACGCAGTATTTT; cdr3_aa: CSATPVLAGGLLTDTQYF
v_call: TRBV21-1; j_call: TRBJ2-7; clone_size: once; d_call: -; cdr3_nt: TGTGCCAGCAGCAAAGTGGATATCCAGGGCCCCCAGGCGGGAGAGCAGTACTTC; cdr3_aa: CASSKVDIQGPQAGEQYF
v_call: TRBV7-2; j_call: TRBJ2-3; clone_size: many; d_call: TRBD2; cdr3_nt: TGTGCCAGCAGCGACGGGGGGGGCGGATGGAGCACAGATACGCAGTATTTT; cdr3_aa: CASSDGGGGWSTDTQYF
v_call: TRBV9; j_call: TRBJ1-1; clone_size: -; d_call: -; cdr3_nt: TGTGCCAGCAGCAGGGAGGTGGGAGACACTGAAGCTTTCTTT; cdr3_aa: CASSREVGDTEAFF
v_call: TRBV6-5; j_call: TRBJ2-2; clone_size: many; d_call: -; cdr3_nt: TGTGCCAGCAGTTACTCGACTGGGGTCTGGGAGCTGTTTTTT; cdr3_aa: CASSYSTGVWELFF
v_call: TRBV20-1; j_call: TRBJ2-3; clone_size: many; d_call: TRBD2; cdr3_nt: TGCAGTGCTAGAGATACCGGGCTAGCGGGGGTGGATACGCAGTATTTT; cdr3_aa: CSARDTGLAGVDTQYF
v_call: TRBV4-1; j_call: TRBJ1-1; clone_size: -; d_call: -; cdr3_nt: TGCGCCAGCAGCCAAGACGAGGTTAGGAGGGGCACTGAAGCTTTCTTT; cdr3_aa: CASSQDEVRRGTEAFF
v_call: TRBV7-2; j_call: TRBJ1-2; clone_size: many; d_call: -; cdr3_nt: TGTGCCAGCAGCTTAATGGGTGGGGCAGGACCATCGGGCTACACCTTC; cdr3_aa: CASSLMGGAGPSGYTF
v_call: TRBV28; j_call: TRBJ1-1; clone_size: many; d_call: -; cdr3_nt: TGTGCCAGCAGTTTACCTTCAGGGGAGAACACTGAAGCTTTCTTT; cdr3_aa: CASSLPSGENTEAFF
v_call: TRBV7-2; j_call: TRBJ1-1; clone_size: many; d_call: -; cdr3_nt: TGTGCCAGCAGCTTAGGTTCTGGCCGGGTTCGCACTGAAGCTTTCTTT; cdr3_aa: CASSLGSGRVRTEAFF
v_call: TRBV7-2; j_call: TRBJ1-1; clone_size: -; d_call: -; cdr3_nt: TGTGCCAGAAGCTTAGGACCGAACACTGAAGCTTTCTTT; cdr3_aa: CARSLGPNTEAFF
v_call: TRBV10-3; j_call: TRBJ2-7; clone_size: many; d_call: -; cdr3_nt: TGTGCCATCAGTGAGTCAGTCTACGAGCAGTACTTC; cdr3_aa: CAISESVYEQYF
v_call: TRBV4-3; j_call: TRBJ2-2; clone_size: -; d_call: TRBD1; cdr3_nt: TGCGCCAGCAGCCAGGACGAGGGGACAGGGAGAACCGGGGAGCTGTTTTTT; cdr3_aa: CASSQDEGTGRTGELFF